Included here is one TCR beta chain sequence, with context. The antigen is not known. This specimen comes from a study of chemoradiotherapy in HPV16-positive cancers. Study details: Functional T-cell assays on a couple of HPV16-positive patients' cells defined candidate HPV-specific clones and common TCR motifs. General study findings and limits: Candidate HPV-specific clones and E7-related TCR motifs grew in tumor during treatment. The functional HPV-specific definition rests on just a couple of HPV16-positive patients.

Profiling relied on immunoSEQ multiplex PCR, and the TCRdb table lists in-frame clones only, not all of them. Of under 20,000 clones in the sample, roughly 80% were seen once. CDR3 length equals 15 residues. The germline V gene encodes CDR1 SGDLS and CDR2 YYNGEE. Trimming cost V 3 bases and J 8 bases, with 19 bases left between them. The biological material was taken from a patient who underwent chemoradiotherapy. The chain uses TRBV9 and TRBJ2-3; TRBD1 is a possible D gene (8 bases). This clonotype was obtained from a human donor with HPV-associated anogenital cancer. The CDR3: CASSGTGWGGGTQYF. CDR3 DNA sequence: TGTGCCAGCAGCGGGACAGGGTGGGGAGGGGGTACGCAGTATTTT.